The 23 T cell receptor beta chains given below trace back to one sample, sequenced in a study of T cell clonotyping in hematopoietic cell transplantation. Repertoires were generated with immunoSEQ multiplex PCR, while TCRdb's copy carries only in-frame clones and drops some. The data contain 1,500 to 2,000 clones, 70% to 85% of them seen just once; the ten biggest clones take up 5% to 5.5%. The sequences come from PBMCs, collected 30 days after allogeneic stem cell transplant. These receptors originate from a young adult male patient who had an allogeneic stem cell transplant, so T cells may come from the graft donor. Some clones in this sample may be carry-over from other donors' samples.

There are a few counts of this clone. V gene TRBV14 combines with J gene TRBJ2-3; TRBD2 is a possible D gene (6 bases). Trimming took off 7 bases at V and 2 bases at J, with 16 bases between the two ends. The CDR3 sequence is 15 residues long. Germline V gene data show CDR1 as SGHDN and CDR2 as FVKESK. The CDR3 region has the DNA TGTGCCAGCACCTTGGGACTCCCACACACAGATACGCAGTATTTT. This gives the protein CASTLGLPHTDTQYF.

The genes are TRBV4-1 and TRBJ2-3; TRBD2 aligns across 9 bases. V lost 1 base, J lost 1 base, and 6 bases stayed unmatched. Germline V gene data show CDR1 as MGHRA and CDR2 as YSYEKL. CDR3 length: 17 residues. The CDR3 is CASSQGGAGGGTDTQYF. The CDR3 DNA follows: TGCGCCAGCAGCCAAGGAGGAGCGGGGGGAGGCACAGATACGCAGTATTTT.

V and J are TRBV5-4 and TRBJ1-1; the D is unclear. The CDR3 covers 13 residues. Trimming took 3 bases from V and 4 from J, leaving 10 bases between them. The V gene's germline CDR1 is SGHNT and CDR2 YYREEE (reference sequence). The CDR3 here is CASSSVAGTEAFF. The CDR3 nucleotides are TGTGCCAGCAGCTCAGTAGCGGGCACTGAAGCTTTCTTT.

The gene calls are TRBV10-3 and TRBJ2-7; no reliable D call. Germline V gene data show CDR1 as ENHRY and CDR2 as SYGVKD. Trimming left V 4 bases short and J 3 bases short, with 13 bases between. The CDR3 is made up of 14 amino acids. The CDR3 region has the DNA TGTGCCATCAGTGTCTCCGGGTCTCTCTACGAGCAGTACTTC. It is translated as CAISVSGSLYEQYF.

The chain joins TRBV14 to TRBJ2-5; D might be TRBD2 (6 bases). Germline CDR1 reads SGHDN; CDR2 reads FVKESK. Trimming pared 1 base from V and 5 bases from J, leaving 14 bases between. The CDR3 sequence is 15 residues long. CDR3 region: CASSQARSSVETQYF. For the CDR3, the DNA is TGTGCCAGCAGCCAAGCGAGGTCTAGCGTGGAGACCCAGTACTTC.

The CDR3 DNA sequence: TGTGCCAGCAGCAGGGAGAATGGCAATCAGCCCCAGCATTTT. Translation: CASSRENGNQPQHF. V is TRBV6-6 and J is TRBJ1-5; tentative D call: TRBD1 (5 bases). Trimming removed 6 bases at V and 2 bases at J, with 11 bases between. This CDR3 has 14 residues. Germline V gene data show CDR1 as MNHNY and CDR2 as SVGAGI (reference sequence).

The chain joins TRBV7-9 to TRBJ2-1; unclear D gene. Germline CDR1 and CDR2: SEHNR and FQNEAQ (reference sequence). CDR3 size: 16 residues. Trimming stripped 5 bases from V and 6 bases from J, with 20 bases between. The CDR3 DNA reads TGTGCCAGCAGCCACAGAGGATGGGATCCTCGCAATGAGCAGTTCTTC. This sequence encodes CASSHRGWDPRNEQFF.

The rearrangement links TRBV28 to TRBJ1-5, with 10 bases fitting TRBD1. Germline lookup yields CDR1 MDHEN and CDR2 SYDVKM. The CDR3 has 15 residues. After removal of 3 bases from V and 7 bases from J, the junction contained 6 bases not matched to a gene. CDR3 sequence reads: CASSFRTGGVQPQHF. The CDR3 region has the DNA TGTGCCAGCAGTTTCAGGACAGGGGGTGTGCAGCCCCAGCATTTT.

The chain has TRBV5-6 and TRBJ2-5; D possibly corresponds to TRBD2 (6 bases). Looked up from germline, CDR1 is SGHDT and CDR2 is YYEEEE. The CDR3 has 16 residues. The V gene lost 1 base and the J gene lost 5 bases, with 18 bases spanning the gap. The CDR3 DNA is TGTGCCAGCAGCTTGATTTCAGGGAGGTTGTCGGAGACCCAGTACTTC. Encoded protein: CASSLISGRLSETQYF.

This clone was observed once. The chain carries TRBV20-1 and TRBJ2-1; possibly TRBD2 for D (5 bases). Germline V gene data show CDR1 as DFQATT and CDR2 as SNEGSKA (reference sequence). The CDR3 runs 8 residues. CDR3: CRVAEQFF. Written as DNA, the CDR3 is TGCAGGGTAGCGGAGCAGTTCTTC.

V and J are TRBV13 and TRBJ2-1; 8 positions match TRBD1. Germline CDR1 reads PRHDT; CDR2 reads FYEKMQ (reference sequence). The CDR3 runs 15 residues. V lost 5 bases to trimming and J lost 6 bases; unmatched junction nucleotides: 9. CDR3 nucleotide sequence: TGTGCCAGCAGCCCCTCCGGACAGGGCGCCAATGAGCAGTTCTTC. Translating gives CASSPSGQGANEQFF.

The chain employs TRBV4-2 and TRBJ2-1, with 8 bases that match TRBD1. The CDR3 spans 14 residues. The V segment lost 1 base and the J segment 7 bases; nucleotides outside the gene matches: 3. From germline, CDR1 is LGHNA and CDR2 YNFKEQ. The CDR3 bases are TGTGCCAGCAGCCAAGCGGACAGGGAGAATGAGCAGTTCTTC. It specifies CASSQADRENEQFF.

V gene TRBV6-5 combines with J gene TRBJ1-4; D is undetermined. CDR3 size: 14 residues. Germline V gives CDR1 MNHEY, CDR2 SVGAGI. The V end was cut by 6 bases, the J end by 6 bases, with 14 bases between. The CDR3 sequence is CASRRTAGYEKLFF. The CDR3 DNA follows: TGTGCCAGCAGGCGGACGGCTGGGTATGAAAAACTGTTTTTT.

The CDR3 is CASSHPGGNTEAFF. CDR3 bases: TGCGCCAGCAGCCATCCCGGGGGGAACACTGAAGCTTTCTTT. The V call is TRBV4-3, the J call TRBJ1-1; D is possibly TRBD1 (5 bases). Germline lookup yields CDR1 LGHNA and CDR2 YSLEER. V lost 3 bases and J 1 base, leaving 9 bases between the germline ends. The CDR3 is 14 residues long.

The CDR3 loop is CASSQDSPFGQGVSPLHF. DNA of the CDR3: TGCGCCAGCAGCCAAGATTCGCCCTTCGGACAGGGGGTTTCACCCCTCCACTTT. This chain connects TRBV4-1 to TRBJ1-6; 10 bases align to TRBD1. Germline loops: CDR1 MGHRA, CDR2 YSYEKL. The ends lost 0 bases at V and 9 bases at J; junction bases unmatched: 11. The CDR3 covers 18 residues.

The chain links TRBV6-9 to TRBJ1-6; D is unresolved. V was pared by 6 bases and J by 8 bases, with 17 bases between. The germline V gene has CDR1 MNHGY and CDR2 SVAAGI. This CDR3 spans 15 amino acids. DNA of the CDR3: TGTGCCAGCAGGATCTCCGGCCCTGGAGATTCACCCCTCCACTTT. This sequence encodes CASRISGPGDSPLHF.

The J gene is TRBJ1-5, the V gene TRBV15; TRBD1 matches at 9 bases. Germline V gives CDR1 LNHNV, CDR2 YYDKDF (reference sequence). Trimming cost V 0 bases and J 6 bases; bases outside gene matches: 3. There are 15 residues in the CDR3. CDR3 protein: CATSRDSTGGQPQHF. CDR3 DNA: TGTGCCACCAGCAGAGATTCGACAGGGGGTCAGCCCCAGCATTTT.

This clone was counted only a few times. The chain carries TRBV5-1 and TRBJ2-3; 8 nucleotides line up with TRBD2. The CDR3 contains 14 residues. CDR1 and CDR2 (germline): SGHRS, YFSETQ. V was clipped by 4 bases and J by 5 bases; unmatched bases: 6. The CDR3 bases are TGCGCCAGCAGCACGGGGGGGGTTAGAGATACGCAGTATTTT. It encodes CASSTGGVRDTQYF.

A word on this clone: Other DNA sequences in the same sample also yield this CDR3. CDR3 region: CASSPDRGGNQPQHF. The CDR3 DNA reads as TGTGCCAGCTCACCCGACAGGGGCGGCAATCAGCCCCAGCATTTT. The rearrangement links TRBV18 to TRBJ1-5; 8 bases map to TRBD1. This CDR3 is built from 15 residues. The V gene end was trimmed by 3 bases and the J gene end by 2 bases; junction bases not matched to a gene: 3. The germline gives CDR1 KGHSH, CDR2 LQKENI.

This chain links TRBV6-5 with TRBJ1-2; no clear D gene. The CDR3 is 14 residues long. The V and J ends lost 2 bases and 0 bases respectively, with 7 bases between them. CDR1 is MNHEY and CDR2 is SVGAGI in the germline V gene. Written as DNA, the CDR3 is TGTGCCAGCAGTTACCAGGCAGCTAACTATGGCTACACCTTC. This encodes CASSYQAANYGYTF.

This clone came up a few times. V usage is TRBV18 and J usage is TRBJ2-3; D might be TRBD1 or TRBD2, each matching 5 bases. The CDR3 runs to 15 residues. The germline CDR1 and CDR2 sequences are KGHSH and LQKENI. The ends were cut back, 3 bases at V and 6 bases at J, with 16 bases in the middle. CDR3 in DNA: TGTGCCAGCTCACCGAATGGTAGGGGAGAGGATACGCAGTATTTT. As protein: CASSPNGRGEDTQYF.

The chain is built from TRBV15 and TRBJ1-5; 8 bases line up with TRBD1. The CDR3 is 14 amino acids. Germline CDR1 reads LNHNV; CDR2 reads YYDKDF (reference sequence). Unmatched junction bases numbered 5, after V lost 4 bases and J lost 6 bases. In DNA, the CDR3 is TGTGCCACCAGCACCGGACAGGGCCCTCAGCCCCAGCATTTT. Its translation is CATSTGQGPQPQHF. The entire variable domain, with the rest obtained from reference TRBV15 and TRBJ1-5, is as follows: DAMVIQNPRYQVTQFGKPVTLSCSQTLNHNVMYWYQQKSSQAPKLLFHYYDKDFNNEADTPDNFQSRRPNTSFCFLDIRSPGLGDTAMYLCATSTGQGPQPQHFGDGTRLSIL.

The CDR3: CASSLAGSRGYTF. CDR3 nucleotides: TGCGCCAGCAGCTTGGCGGGCAGCCGCGGCTACACCTTC. The rearrangement joins TRBV5-1 to TRBJ1-2; no definite D call. Germline values: CDR1 SGHRS, CDR2 YFSETQ. The CDR3 has 13 residues. Trimming stripped 0 bases from V and 8 bases from J, with 11 bases between. Full variable domain (remainder filled in from reference TRBV5-1 and TRBJ1-2): KAGVTQTPRYLIKTRGQQVTLSCSPISGHRSVSWYQQTPGQGLQFLFEYFSETQRNKGNFPGRFSGRQFSNSRSEMNVSTLELGDSALYLCASSLAGSRGYTFGSGTRLTVV.